This T cell receptor (beta chain) was observed in a study of shared clonotypes between healthy human individuals. Study at large: A donor's plate count was three for CD4 naive and three for CD4 memory; CD8 naive had two and CD8 memory one.

This CDR3 is built from 15 residues. The ends were cut back, 3 bases at V and 3 bases at J, with 14 bases in the middle. Germline V lookup: CDR1 SGHRS, CDR2 YFSETQ. Clones were sequenced by immunoSEQ multiplex PCR, and TCRdb holds only the in-frame ones, with some missing. The table records 550,000 to 800,000 clones, roughly 70% of them present only once. V and J are TRBV5-1 and TRBJ2-3; the D is unclear. The sample taken for sequencing was memory CD4+ T cells sorted from blood. Subset reported: CD45RA-negative fraction. The receptor was derived from a woman aged 25 to 39 in good health. The CDR3 DNA follows: TGCGCCAGCAGCTCCCCCGGTTTTGGGACAGATACGCAGTATTTT. Residues: CASSSPGFGTDTQYF.